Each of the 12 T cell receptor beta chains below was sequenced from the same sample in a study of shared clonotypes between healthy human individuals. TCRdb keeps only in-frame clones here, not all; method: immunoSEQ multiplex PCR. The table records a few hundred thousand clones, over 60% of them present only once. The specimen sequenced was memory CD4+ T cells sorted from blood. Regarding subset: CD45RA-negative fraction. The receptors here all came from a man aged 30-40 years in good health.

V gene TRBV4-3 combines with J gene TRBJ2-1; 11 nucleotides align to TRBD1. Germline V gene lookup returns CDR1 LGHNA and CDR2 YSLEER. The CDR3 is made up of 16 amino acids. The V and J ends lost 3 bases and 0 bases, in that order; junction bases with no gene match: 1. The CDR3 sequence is CASSQGTGGSYNEQFF. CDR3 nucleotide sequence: TGCGCCAGCAGCCAGGGGACAGGGGGCTCCTACAATGAGCAGTTCTTC.

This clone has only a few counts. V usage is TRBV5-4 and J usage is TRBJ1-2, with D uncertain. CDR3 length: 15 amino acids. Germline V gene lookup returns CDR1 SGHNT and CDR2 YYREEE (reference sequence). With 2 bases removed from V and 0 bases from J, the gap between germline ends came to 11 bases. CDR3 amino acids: CASSLRREPNYGYTF. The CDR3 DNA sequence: TGTGCCAGCAGCTTAAGACGGGAACCTAACTATGGCTACACCTTC.

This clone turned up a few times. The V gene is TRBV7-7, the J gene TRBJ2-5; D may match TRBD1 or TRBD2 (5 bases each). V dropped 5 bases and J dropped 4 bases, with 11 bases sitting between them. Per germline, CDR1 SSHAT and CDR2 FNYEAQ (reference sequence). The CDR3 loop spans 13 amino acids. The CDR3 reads CASSRDGGETQYF. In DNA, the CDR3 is TGTGCCAGCAGCCGGGACGGAGGAGAGACCCAGTACTTC. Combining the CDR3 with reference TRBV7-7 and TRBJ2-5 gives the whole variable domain GAGVSQSPRYKVTKRGQDVTLRCDPISSHATLYWYQQALGQGPEFLTYFNYEAQPDKSGLPSDRFSAERPEGSISTLTIQRTEQRDSAMYRCASSRDGGETQYFGPGTRLLVL.

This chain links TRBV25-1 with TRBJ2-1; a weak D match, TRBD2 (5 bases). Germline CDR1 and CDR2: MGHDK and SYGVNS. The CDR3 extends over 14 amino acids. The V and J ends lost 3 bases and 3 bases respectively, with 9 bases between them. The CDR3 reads CASSEDSYYNEQFF. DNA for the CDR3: TGTGCCAGCAGTGAGGACTCATACTACAATGAGCAGTTCTTC.

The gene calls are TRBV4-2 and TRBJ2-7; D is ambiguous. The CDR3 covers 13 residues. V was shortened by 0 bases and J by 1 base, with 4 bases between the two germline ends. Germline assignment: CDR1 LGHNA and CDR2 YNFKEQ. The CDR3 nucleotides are TGTGCCAGCAGCCAAGAGAGGTCCTACGAGCAGTACTTC. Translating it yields CASSQERSYEQYF.

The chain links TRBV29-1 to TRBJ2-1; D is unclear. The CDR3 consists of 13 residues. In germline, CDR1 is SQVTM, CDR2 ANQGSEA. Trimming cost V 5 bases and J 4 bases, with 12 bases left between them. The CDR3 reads CSVRSPTYNEQFF. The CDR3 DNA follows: TGCAGCGTTCGCAGTCCCACTTACAATGAGCAGTTCTTC.

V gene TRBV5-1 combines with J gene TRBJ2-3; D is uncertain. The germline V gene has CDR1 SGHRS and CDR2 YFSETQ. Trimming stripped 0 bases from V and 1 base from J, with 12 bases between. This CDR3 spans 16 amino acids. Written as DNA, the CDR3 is TGCGCCAGCAGCTTGGGTACCCTAATGGGCACAGATACGCAGTATTTT. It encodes CASSLGTLMGTDTQYF.

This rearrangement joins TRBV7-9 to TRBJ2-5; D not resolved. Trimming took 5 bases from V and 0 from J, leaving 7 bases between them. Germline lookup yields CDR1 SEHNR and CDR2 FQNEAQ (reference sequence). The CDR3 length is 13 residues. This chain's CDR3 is CASSPAYQETQYF. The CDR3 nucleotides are TGTGCCAGCAGCCCAGCGTACCAAGAGACCCAGTACTTC.

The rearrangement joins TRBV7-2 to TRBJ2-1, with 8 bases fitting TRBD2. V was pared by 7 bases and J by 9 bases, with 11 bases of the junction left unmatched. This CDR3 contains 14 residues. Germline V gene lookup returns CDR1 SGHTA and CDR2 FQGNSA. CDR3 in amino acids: CASTRGGVRVEQFF. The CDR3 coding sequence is TGTGCCAGCACCCGGGGGGGGGTTAGAGTTGAGCAGTTCTTC.

CDR3 DNA: TGTGCCAGCAGCAAACGGACTAGCGTTCTGTACAATGAGCAGTTCTTC. Protein product: CASSKRTSVLYNEQFF. The chain recombines TRBV11-1 with TRBJ2-1, with 9 positions matching TRBD2. With V trimmed by 5 bases and J by 4 bases, 9 bases remained unmatched. CDR1 and CDR2 (germline): SGHAT, FQDESV (reference sequence). CDR3 length equals 16 residues.

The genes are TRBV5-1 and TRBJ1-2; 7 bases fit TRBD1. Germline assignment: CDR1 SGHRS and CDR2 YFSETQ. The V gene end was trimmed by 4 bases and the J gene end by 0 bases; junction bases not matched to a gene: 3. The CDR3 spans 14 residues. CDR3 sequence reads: CASSEGQPNYGYTF. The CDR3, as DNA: TGCGCCAGCAGCGAGGGACAGCCTAACTATGGCTACACCTTC.

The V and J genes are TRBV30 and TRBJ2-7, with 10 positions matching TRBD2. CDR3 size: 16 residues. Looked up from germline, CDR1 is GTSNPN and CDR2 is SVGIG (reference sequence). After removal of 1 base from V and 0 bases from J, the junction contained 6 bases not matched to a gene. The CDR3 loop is CAWSATRTSGSYEQYF. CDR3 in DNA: TGTGCCTGGAGTGCGACGAGGACTAGCGGCTCCTACGAGCAGTACTTC.